A single sample gave rise to the 28 T cell receptor beta chains below, sequenced in a study of T cells in Graves' hyperthyroidism and ophthalmopathy. There were TCR beta CDR3 regions amplified from RNA transcripts. First-round RT-PCR with HTBI primers amplified the TCR CDR3 region. In TCRdb, the multiplex PCR reads were re-called with MiXCR into one record per CDR3 protein. Of just over 550,000 distinct CDR3 sequences in the sample, around 46% were seen once. Sequencing was performed on peripheral blood or thyroid tissue (not recorded which). These receptors came from a woman younger than 30 with Graves' hyperthyroidism.

In its sample, this clonotype was seen a few times. The chain is built from TRBV20-1 and TRBJ1-2; 8 bases line up with TRBD1. Germline-derived CDR1 and CDR2 are DFQATT and SNEGSKA (reference sequence). V shed 3 bases and J 3 bases; nucleotides not matched to a gene: 6. This CDR3 has 14 residues. CDR3 loop: CSASGQGPDYGYTF. CDR3 DNA sequence: TGCAGTGCTAGTGGACAGGGCCCTGACTATGGCTACACCTTC.

This clonotype was observed many times. The chain is built from TRBV20-1 and TRBJ2-5, with 9 positions matching TRBD1. This CDR3 spans 15 amino acids. Trimming took 2 bases from V and 5 from J; bases not matched to a gene: 9. Germline lookup yields CDR1 DFQATT and CDR2 SNEGSKA (reference sequence). CDR3 in amino acids: CSARKTGQGRETQYF. CDR3 DNA: TGCAGTGCTAGAAAAACTGGACAGGGGAGGGAGACCCAGTACTTC.

This clonotype came up a few times. The chain carries TRBV20-1 and TRBJ1-2; D unresolved. The V end was cut by 6 bases, the J end by 8 bases, with 10 bases between. This CDR3 comprises 10 residues. Germline V gene lookup returns CDR1 DFQATT and CDR2 SNEGSKA (reference sequence). CDR3 amino acids: CSAAPGGYTF. The CDR3 coding sequence is TGCAGTGCCGCTCCAGGAGGCTACACCTTC.

The chain recombines TRBV6-6 with TRBJ2-5; D remains unclear. V lost 2 bases and J lost 1, with 8 bases in between. Germline V lookup: CDR1 MNHNY, CDR2 SVGAGI (reference sequence). This CDR3 has 14 amino acids. This chain's CDR3 is CASSYNRGQETQYF. In DNA form, the CDR3 reads TGTGCCAGCAGTTACAACAGAGGCCAAGAGACCCAGTACTTC.

This clonotype was found many times. The chain employs TRBV2 and TRBJ1-2, with 8 bases that match TRBD1. Germline CDR1 SNHLY, CDR2 FYNNEI. V lost 5 bases and J lost 6; bases outside the gene matches: 8. There are 14 residues in the CDR3. Here the CDR3 DNA reads TGTGCCAGCAGTTCTCGGACAGGGTGGAATGGCTACACCTTC. This translates into CASSSRTGWNGYTF.

The chain carries TRBV9 and TRBJ1-4; D remains unclear. Deletions cut 3 bases from V and 4 bases from J, with 10 bases between. Germline CDR1 and CDR2: SGDLS and YYNGEE. CDR3 length: 14 residues. As DNA, the CDR3 is TGTGCCAGCAGCGCCAGGCGGAGTAATGAAAAACTGTTTTTT. Its translation: CASSARRSNEKLFF.

As for this clonotype: A much larger clone sits a single nucleotide away, making a read error possible. In DNA, the CDR3 is TGTGCCACCAGTGATCGCTTTGCCTCCATGGGGGAGACCCAGTTCTTC. Translation: CATSDRFASMGETQFF. The chain recombines TRBV24-1 with TRBJ2-1; D may match TRBD1 or TRBD2 (5 bases each). Trimming removed 3 bases from V and 13 bases from J, with 24 bases in between. CDR1 and CDR2 (germline): KGHDR, SFDVKD. CDR3 length: 16 amino acids.

The chain combines TRBV25-1 with TRBJ1-2, with D hard to call. Germline V gives CDR1 MGHDK, CDR2 SYGVNS. Deletions cut 8 bases from V and 6 bases from J, with 10 bases between. This CDR3 contains 11 residues. CDR3 DNA sequence: TGTGCCAGCGGGGATAGTGATGGCTACACCTTC. It specifies CASGDSDGYTF.

The V gene is TRBV20-1, the J gene TRBJ2-7, with D uncertain. Looked up from germline, CDR1 is DFQATT and CDR2 is SNEGSKA (reference sequence). V gave up 6 bases and J gave up 3 bases, with 12 bases separating them. The CDR3 has 12 residues. This chain's CDR3 is CSARHRYYEQYF. The CDR3, as DNA: TGCAGTGCCAGACACAGATACTACGAGCAGTACTTC.

The chain links TRBV7-6 to TRBJ2-5, with TRBD1 as a possible D gene (6 bases). V shed 4 bases and J shed 5 bases, with 20 bases lying between them. Germline CDR1 is SGHVS and CDR2 is FNYEAQ. The CDR3 spans 16 residues. For the CDR3, the DNA is TGTGCCAGCAGCTACCTGGCAGGGGCCGTCTGGGAGACCCAGTACTTC. Translation gives CASSYLAGAVWETQYF.

The chain joins TRBV29-1 to TRBJ1-3; TRBD1 aligns across 11 bases. Germline V gene sequence: CDR1 SQVTM, CDR2 ANQGSEA. V was pared by 8 bases and J by 2 bases, with 5 bases of the junction left unmatched. The CDR3 is made up of 14 amino acids. CDR3 residues: CSSWTGGAGNTIYF. In DNA, the CDR3 is TGCAGCAGTTGGACAGGGGGCGCTGGAAACACCATATATTTT.

V and J are TRBV5-1 and TRBJ2-7; D uncertain. This CDR3 comprises 10 residues. Germline V gene sequence: CDR1 SGHRS, CDR2 YFSETQ. CDR3 in amino acids: CVDCPYEQYF. CDR3 sequence (DNA): TGCGTCGACTGTCCCTACGAGCAGTACTTC.

This chain links TRBV29-1 with TRBJ1-2; the match to TRBD1 covers 12 bases. CDR3 length: 11 residues. The J segment lost 8 bases and the V segment lost 7 bases, leaving 2 bases of the junction unmatched. Germline assignment: CDR1 SQVTM and CDR2 ANQGSEA. CDR3 DNA sequence: TGCAGCGGCGGGACAGGGGGCGGCTACACCTTC. It yields the protein CSGGTGGGYTF.

V usage is TRBV2 and J usage is TRBJ1-2; no reliable D call. The CDR3 has 14 residues. V lost 8 bases to trimming and J lost 4 bases, with 17 bases between them. Germline V gives CDR1 SNHLY, CDR2 FYNNEI. CDR3 sequence reads: CASSPDGHTYGYTF. The CDR3 DNA reads TGTGCCAGCTCACCCGACGGGCACACCTATGGCTACACCTTC. The variable domain in full, with the rest retrieved from reference TRBV2 and TRBJ1-2, is EPEVTQTPSHQVTQMGQEVILRCVPISNHLYFYWYRQILGQKVEFLVSFYNNEISEKSEIFDDQFSVERPDGSNFTLKIRSTKLEDSAMYFCASSPDGHTYGYTFGSGTRLTVV.

This chain joins TRBV7-8 and TRBJ2-2; TRBD1 aligns across 7 bases. The germline V gene has CDR1 SGHVS and CDR2 FQNEAQ. V trimming: 9 bases; J trimming: 8 bases; junction bases outside the gene matches: 12. CDR3 length equals 14 residues. CDR3 sequence (DNA): TGTGCCAGTAACAGGGGAACCCGAACGGGGGAGCTGTTTTTT. Its protein is CASNRGTRTGELFF.

The chain recombines TRBV20-1 with TRBJ1-3, with 8 bases that match TRBD1. V lost 7 bases and J lost 4; bases outside the gene matches: 3. The CDR3 spans 12 residues. Germline assignment: CDR1 DFQATT and CDR2 SNEGSKA (reference sequence). CDR3 nucleotide sequence: TGCAGTGTCAGGGGGCCCGGAAACACCATATATTTT. Encoded protein: CSVRGPGNTIYF.

The rearrangement links TRBV19 to TRBJ1-1; unclear D gene. In germline, CDR1 is LNHDA, CDR2 SQIVND (reference sequence). The CDR3 runs 13 residues. Trimming cost V 8 bases and J 1 base, with 11 bases left between them. The CDR3 region has the DNA TGTGCCAGTGGCCTAACGGAGAACACTGAAGCTTTCTTT. Residues: CASGLTENTEAFF.

This clonotype was seen many times. The chain employs TRBV12-3 or TRBV12-4 and TRBJ1-1, with D perhaps matching TRBD1 (5 bases). The germline V and J ends were trimmed by 6 bases and 6 bases, with 14 bases remaining between them. CDR3 length: 13 residues. This chain's CDR3 is CASSRDREAEAFF. The CDR3 DNA reads as TGTGCCAGCAGCCGTGACAGAGAAGCTGAAGCTTTCTTT.

This clonotype has a count of ten or more. This chain links TRBV15 with TRBJ2-5; D gene uncertain. The V end lost 0 bases, the J end lost 2 bases, and 16 bases lay between the germline ends. Germline V gene data show CDR1 as LNHNV and CDR2 as YYDKDF (reference sequence). The CDR3 contains 17 residues. CDR3 DNA: TGTGCCACCAGCAGAGATCTGGTTTCTAGGATGCAAGAGACCCAGTACTTC. Its translation is CATSRDLVSRMQETQYF.

This clonotype was counted ten times or more. The rearrangement uses TRBV2 and TRBJ2-7; D unclear. V was trimmed by 0 bases and J by 4 bases, leaving 4 bases between them. The CDR3 has 12 residues. Germline loops: CDR1 SNHLY, CDR2 FYNNEI. CDR3 sequence reads: CASSEASYEQYF. The CDR3 DNA reads as TGTGCCAGCAGTGAAGCTTCGTACGAGCAGTACTTC.

The chain's CDR3 is CASSSFSGNTIYF. CDR3 coding DNA: TGTGCCAGCAGCTCCTTCTCTGGAAACACCATATATTTT. This chain links TRBV7-2 with TRBJ1-3; no firm D call. CDR1 is SGHTA, CDR2 FQGNSA, per germline. V lost 4 bases and J lost 0, with 4 bases in between. The CDR3 has 13 amino acids. The whole variable domain, remainder taken from reference TRBV7-2 and TRBJ1-3, is GAGVSQSPSNKVTEKGKDVELRCDPISGHTALYWYRQSLGQGLEFLIYFQGNSAPDKSGLPSDRFSAERTGGSVSTLTIQRTQQEDSAVYLCASSSFSGNTIYFGEGSWLTVV.

The gene calls are TRBV14 and TRBJ2-7, with TRBD2 matching over 13 bases. Germline lookup yields CDR1 SGHDN and CDR2 FVKESK. The V gene end was trimmed by 0 bases and the J gene end by 3 bases; junction bases not matched to a gene: 5. This CDR3 is 17 amino acids long. The CDR3 DNA reads as TGTGCCAGCAGCCAAGAGGGGGGACTAGCGGGGTACTACGAGCAGTACTTC. Protein: CASSQEGGLAGYYEQYF.

This chain uses TRBV7-6 with TRBJ2-5; D perhaps matches TRBD1 (6 bases). Per the germline V gene, CDR1 is SGHVS and CDR2 is FNYEAQ. CDR3 size: 14 residues. V was trimmed by 6 bases and J by 4 bases, leaving 15 bases between them. In nucleotides, the CDR3 is TGTGCCAGCAGACGGACAGAGCCAAGAGAGACCCAGTACTTC. Translation gives CASRRTEPRETQYF. The full variable domain, rest sourced from reference TRBV7-6 and TRBJ2-5, is GAGVSQSPRYKVTKRGQDVALRCDPISGHVSLYWYRQALGQGPEFLTYFNYEAQQDKSGLPNDRFSAERPEGSISTLTIQRTEQRDSAMYRCASRRTEPRETQYFGPGTRLLVL.

This clonotype was counted many times. The chain couples TRBV2 to TRBJ1-4; D uncertain. Trimming removed 3 bases from V and 8 bases from J, with 4 bases in between. The CDR3 loop spans 11 amino acids. The germline gives CDR1 SNHLY, CDR2 FYNNEI. The CDR3 loop is CASSDREKLFF. CDR3 nucleotides: TGTGCCAGCAGTGACAGGGAAAAACTGTTTTTT.

This clonotype was observed a handful of times. The J gene is TRBJ1-1, the V gene TRBV5-1; 7 bases align to TRBD1. Germline V gene sequence: CDR1 SGHRS, CDR2 YFSETQ. The CDR3 totals 13 residues. V gave up 4 bases and J gave up 6 bases; unmatched junction bases: 6. The CDR3 DNA reads TGCGCCAGCAGCGCAAACAGGGGTCCTGAAGCTTTCTTT. Its protein product is CASSANRGPEAFF. Complete variable domain (other parts from reference TRBV5-1 and TRBJ1-1): KAGVTQTPRYLIKTRGQQVTLSCSPISGHRSVSWYQQTPGQGLQFLFEYFSETQRNKGNFPGRFSGRQFSNSRSEMNVSTLELGDSALYLCASSANRGPEAFFGQGTRLTVV.

This clonotype was picked up many times. The chain is built from TRBV20-1 and TRBJ1-1, with TRBD1 matching 8 bases. Trimming took 1 base from V and 3 from J; bases not matched to a gene: 4. Germline lookup yields CDR1 DFQATT and CDR2 SNEGSKA (reference sequence). The CDR3 contains 14 residues. CDR3 protein: CSARGTGRDTEAFF. DNA of the CDR3: TGCAGTGCTAGAGGGACAGGGAGGGACACTGAAGCTTTCTTT.

This chain links TRBV20-1 with TRBJ2-2; D remains unclear. V was pared by 1 base and J by 4 bases, with 7 bases between. The CDR3 spans 13 residues. CDR1 DFQATT and CDR2 SNEGSKA come from the germline V gene (reference sequence). CDR3 residues: CSARVASTGELFF. CDR3 coding DNA: TGCAGTGCTAGAGTGGCCAGCACCGGGGAGCTGTTTTTT.

Comments on this clonotype: In this CDR3 the conserved last residue, phenylalanine or tryptophan, is missing, so a read error is likely. The chain recombines TRBV6-1 with TRBJ1-1, with 8 nucleotides matching TRBD1. Germline CDR1 is MNHNS and CDR2 is SASEGT. After removal of 5 bases from V and 3 bases from J, the junction contained 2 bases not matched to a gene. This CDR3 has 13 amino acids. The CDR3 bases are TGTGCCAGCAGTAAACAGGGGGACACTGAAGCTTTCCTT. It codes for CASSKQGDTEAFL.